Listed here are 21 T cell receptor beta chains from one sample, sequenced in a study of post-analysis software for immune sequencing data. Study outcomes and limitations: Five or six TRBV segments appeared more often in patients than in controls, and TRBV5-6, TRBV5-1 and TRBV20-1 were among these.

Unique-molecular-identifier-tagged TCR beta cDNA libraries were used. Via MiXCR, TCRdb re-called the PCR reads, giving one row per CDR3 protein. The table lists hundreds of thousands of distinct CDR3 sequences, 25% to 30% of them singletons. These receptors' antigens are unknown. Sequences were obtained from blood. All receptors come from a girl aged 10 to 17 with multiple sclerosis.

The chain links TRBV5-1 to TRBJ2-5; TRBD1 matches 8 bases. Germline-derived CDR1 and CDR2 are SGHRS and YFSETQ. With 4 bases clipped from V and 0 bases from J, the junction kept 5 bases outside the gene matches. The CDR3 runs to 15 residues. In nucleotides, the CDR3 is TGCGCCAGCAGCGCCTGGACAGGGAACCAAGAGACCCAGTACTTC. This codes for CASSAWTGNQETQYF.

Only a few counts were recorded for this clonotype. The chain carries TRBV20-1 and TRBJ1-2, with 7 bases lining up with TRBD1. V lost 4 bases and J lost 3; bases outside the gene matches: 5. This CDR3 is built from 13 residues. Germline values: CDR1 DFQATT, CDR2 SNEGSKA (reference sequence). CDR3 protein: CSAIPTGYYGYTF. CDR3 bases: TGCAGTGCTATCCCGACAGGGTACTATGGCTACACCTTC.

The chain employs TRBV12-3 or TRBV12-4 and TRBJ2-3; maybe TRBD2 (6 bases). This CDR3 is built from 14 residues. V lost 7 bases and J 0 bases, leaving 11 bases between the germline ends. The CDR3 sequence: CASTRGWSTDTQYF. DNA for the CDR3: TGTGCCAGCACCCGGGGGTGGAGCACAGATACGCAGTATTTT.

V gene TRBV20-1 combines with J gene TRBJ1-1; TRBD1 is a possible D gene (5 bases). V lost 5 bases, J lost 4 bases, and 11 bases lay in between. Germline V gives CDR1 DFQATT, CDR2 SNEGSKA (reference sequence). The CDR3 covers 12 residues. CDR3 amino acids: CSALGGGTEAFF. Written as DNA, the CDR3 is TGCAGTGCTTTGGGGGGGGGCACTGAAGCTTTCTTT.

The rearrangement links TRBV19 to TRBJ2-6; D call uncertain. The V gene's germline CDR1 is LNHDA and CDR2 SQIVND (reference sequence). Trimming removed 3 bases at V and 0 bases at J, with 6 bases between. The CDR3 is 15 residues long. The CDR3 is CASSMDRSGANVLTF. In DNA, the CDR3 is TGTGCCAGTAGTATGGACCGCTCTGGGGCCAACGTCCTGACTTTC.

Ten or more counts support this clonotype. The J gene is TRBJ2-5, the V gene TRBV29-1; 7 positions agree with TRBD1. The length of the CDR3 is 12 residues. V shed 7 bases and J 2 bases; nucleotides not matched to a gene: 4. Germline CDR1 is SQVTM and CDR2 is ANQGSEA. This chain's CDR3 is CSGRQGQETQYF. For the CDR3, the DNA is TGCAGCGGTCGACAGGGTCAAGAGACCCAGTACTTC.

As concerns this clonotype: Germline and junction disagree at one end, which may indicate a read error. The CDR3 region has the DNA TGTGCCAGTAGCCGAATAGAGCACAATGAGCAGTTCTTC. This translates into CASSRIEHNEQFF. The chain links TRBV14 to TRBJ2-1; no firm D call. Per the germline V gene, CDR1 is SGHDN and CDR2 is FVKESK. There are 13 residues in the CDR3.

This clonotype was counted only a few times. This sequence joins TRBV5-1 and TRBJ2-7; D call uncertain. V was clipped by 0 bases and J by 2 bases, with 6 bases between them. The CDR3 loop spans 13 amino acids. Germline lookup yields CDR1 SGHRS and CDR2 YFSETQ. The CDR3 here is CASSLDTPYEQYF. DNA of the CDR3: TGCGCCAGCAGCTTGGACACCCCCTACGAGCAGTACTTC.

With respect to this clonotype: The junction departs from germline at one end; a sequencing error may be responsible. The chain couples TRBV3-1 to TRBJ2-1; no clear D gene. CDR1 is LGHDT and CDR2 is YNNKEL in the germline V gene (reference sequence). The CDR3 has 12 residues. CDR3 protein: CVSSQDSRQQFF. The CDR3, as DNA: TGTGTCAGCAGCCAAGATAGCCGACAGCAGTTCTTC.

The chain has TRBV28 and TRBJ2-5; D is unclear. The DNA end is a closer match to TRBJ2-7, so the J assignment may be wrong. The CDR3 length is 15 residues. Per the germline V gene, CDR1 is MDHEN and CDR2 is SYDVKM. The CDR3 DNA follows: TGTGCCAGCAGTTTATGGAGGACCAAGAATTACGAGCAGTACTTC. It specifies CASSLWRTKNYEQYF.

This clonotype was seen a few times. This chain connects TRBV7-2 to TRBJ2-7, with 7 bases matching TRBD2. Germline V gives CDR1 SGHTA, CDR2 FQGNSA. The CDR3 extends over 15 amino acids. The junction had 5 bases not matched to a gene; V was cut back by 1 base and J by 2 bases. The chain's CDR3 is CASSLGGGLAYEQYF. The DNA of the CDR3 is TGTGCCAGCAGCTTAGGGGGCGGACTAGCCTACGAGCAGTACTTC.

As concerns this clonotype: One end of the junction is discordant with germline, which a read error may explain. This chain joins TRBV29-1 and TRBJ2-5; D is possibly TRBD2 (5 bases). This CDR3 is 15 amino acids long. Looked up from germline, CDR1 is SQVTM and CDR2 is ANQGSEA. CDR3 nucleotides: TGCAGCGTTGAAGATTTCCCGCGGGCACAAGAGGCCCAGTACTTC. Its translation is CSVEDFPRAQEAQYF.

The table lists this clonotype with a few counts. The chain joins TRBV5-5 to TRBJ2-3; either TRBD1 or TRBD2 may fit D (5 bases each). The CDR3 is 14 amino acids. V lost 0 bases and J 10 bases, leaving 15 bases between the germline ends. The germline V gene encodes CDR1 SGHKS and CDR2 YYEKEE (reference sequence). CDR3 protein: CASSLGGTATPQYF. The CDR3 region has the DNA TGTGCCAGCAGCTTGGGGGGGACGGCAACCCCGCAGTATTTT.

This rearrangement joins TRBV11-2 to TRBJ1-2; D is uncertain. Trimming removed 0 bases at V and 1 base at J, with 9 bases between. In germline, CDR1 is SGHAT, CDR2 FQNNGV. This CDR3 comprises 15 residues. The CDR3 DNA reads TGTGCCAGCAGCTTAGAAGACAAGATTAACTATGGCTACACCTTC. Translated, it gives CASSLEDKINYGYTF.

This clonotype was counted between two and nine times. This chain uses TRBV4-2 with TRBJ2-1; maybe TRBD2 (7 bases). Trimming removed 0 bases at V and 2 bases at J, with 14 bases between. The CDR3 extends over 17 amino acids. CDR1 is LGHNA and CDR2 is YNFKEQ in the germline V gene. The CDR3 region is CASSQEGRGAPYNEQFF. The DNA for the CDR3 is TGTGCCAGCAGCCAAGAAGGCCGGGGGGCCCCCTACAATGAGCAGTTCTTC.

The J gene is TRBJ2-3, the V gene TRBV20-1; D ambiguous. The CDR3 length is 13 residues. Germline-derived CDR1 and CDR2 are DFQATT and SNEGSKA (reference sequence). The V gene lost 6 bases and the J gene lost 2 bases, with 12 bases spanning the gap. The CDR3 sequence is CSAYGPITDTQYF. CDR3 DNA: TGCAGTGCCTATGGGCCTATCACAGATACGCAGTATTTT.

The CDR3 sequence is CASSRRMGVGTYEQYF. For the CDR3, the DNA is TGTGCCAGCAGCCGAAGAATGGGGGTAGGAACCTACGAGCAGTACTTC. V gene TRBV12-3 or TRBV12-4 combines with J gene TRBJ2-7; possibly TRBD1 or TRBD2 for D (5 bases each). The CDR3 covers 16 residues. The germline V and J ends were trimmed by 6 bases and 2 bases, with 20 bases remaining between them.

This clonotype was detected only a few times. In nucleotides, the CDR3 is TGTGCCAGCAGCTTAGGGGCAGGGCTAACCCAAGAGACCCAGTACTTC. Encoded protein: CASSLGAGLTQETQYF. The J gene is TRBJ2-5, the V gene TRBV5-8; TRBD1 is a possible D gene (5 bases). Germline values: CDR1 SGHTS, CDR2 YDEGEE. V was trimmed by 2 bases and J by 1 base, leaving 15 bases between them. This CDR3 region has 16 residues.

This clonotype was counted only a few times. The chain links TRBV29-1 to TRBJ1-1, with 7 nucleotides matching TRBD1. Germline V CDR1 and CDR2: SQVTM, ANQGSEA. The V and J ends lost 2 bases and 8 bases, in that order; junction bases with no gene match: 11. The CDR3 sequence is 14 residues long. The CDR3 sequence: CSVEPAGGSMEAFF. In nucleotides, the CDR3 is TGCAGCGTTGAACCGGCAGGGGGATCAATGGAAGCTTTCTTT. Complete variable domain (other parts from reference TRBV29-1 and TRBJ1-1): SAVISQKPSRDICQRGTSLTIQCQVDSQVTMMFWYRQQPGQSLTLIATANQGSEATYESGFVIDKFPISRPNLTFSTLTVSNMSPEDSSIYLCSVEPAGGSMEAFFGQGTRLTVV.

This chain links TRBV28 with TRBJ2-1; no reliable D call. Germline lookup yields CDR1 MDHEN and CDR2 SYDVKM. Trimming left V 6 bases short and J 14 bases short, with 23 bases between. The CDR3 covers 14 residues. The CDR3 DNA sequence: TGTGCCAGCAGCCCCCACCCGACGCCCGATAGGGAGTTCTTC. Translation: CASSPHPTPDREFF.

The CDR3 loop is CASIGAGRSYEQYF. The DNA for the CDR3 is TGTGCCAGCATCGGGGCAGGGAGGAGCTACGAGCAGTACTTC. The chain couples TRBV28 to TRBJ2-7, with D tentatively TRBD2 (6 bases). The CDR3 sequence is 14 residues long. V lost 7 bases and J 3 bases, leaving 16 bases between the germline ends. The germline gives CDR1 MDHEN, CDR2 SYDVKM.